The 17 T cell receptor beta chains in this list originate from one sample, sequenced in a study of graft-versus-host responses after intestinal transplantation. Their target antigens are unknown. Assay: immunoSEQ multiplex PCR; the TCRdb copy retains only in-frame clones and omits some. The data show about 130,000 clones, about nine tenths seen once. The sequencing here drew on unstimulated CD4+ T cells sorted from spleen or lymph node cells, taken before intestinal transplant. These receptors originate from a human donor who received an intestinal transplant.

The CDR3 sequence is CASSSGWNQPQHF. The CDR3 DNA reads as TGTGCCAGCAGCTCAGGATGGAATCAGCCCCAGCATTTT. This chain links TRBV7-2 with TRBJ1-5, with D uncertain. In germline, CDR1 is SGHTA, CDR2 FQGNSA. The CDR3 loop spans 13 amino acids. The V and J ends lost 4 bases and 4 bases respectively, with 8 bases between them.

V is TRBV30 and J is TRBJ1-4, with no clear D. The CDR3 runs to 13 residues. Trimming removed 3 bases from V and 3 bases from J, with 8 bases in between. CDR1 and CDR2 (germline): GTSNPN, SVGIG (reference sequence). CDR3 nucleotide sequence: TGTGCCTGGAGGGGCAATCCTAATGAAAAACTGTTTTTT. It encodes CAWRGNPNEKLFF.

This clone was seen just once. The V call is TRBV19, the J call TRBJ2-5; D gene ambiguous. The CDR3 loop spans 14 amino acids. The V gene's germline CDR1 is LNHDA and CDR2 SQIVND (reference sequence). Trimming cost V 10 bases and J 4 bases, with 19 bases left between them. The CDR3 nucleotides are TGTGCCACTAAGGGCCCTACACAAGGAGAGACCCAGTACTTC. Protein sequence: CATKGPTQGETQYF.

This clone was recorded a few times. V usage is TRBV19 and J usage is TRBJ1-1; D unclear. CDR1 LNHDA and CDR2 SQIVND come from the germline V gene (reference sequence). V was cut by 5 bases and J by 2 bases, with 12 bases left in between. This CDR3 spans 14 amino acids. The CDR3 is CASSLSVVNTEAFF. In DNA, the CDR3 is TGTGCCAGTAGTCTGTCTGTTGTTAACACTGAAGCTTTCTTT.

With respect to this clone: Germline is not matched at one junction end, which may reflect a read error. The chain employs TRBV15 and TRBJ2-7, with a possible D match to TRBD2 (6 bases). Germline loops: CDR1 LNHNV, CDR2 YYDKDF (reference sequence). The CDR3 contains 13 residues. Here the CDR3 DNA reads TGTGCCACCAGCAGAGATGGCGGGGACCGGTTTGGCTTC. Translation gives CATSRDGGDRFGF.

V usage is TRBV18 and J usage is TRBJ2-4; 12 nucleotides agree with TRBD1. This CDR3 has 15 residues. CDR1 is KGHSH, CDR2 LQKENI, per germline. The V segment lost 2 bases and the J segment 7 bases; nucleotides outside the gene matches: 3. CDR3 bases: TGTGCCAGCTCACCAGGGACAGGGGGCTTGAACATTCAGTACTTC. Its protein is CASSPGTGGLNIQYF.

The V and J genes are TRBV11-2 and TRBJ2-7, with D possibly matching TRBD1 (6 bases). The CDR3 sequence is 15 residues long. Deletions cut 1 base from V and 1 base from J, with 11 bases between. Germline V CDR1 and CDR2: SGHAT, FQNNGV. The DNA of the CDR3 is TGTGCCAGCAGCTTAGCCAGGGGCAGTTCCTACGAGCAGTACTTC. It is translated as CASSLARGSSYEQYF.

This clone has a single count. The CDR3 DNA sequence: TGTGCCAGCTCACCTCTCCCGGGACATCCAGACTCTGGAAACACCATATATTTT. Amino acid sequence: CASSPLPGHPDSGNTIYF. The chain carries TRBV18 and TRBJ1-3; possibly TRBD1 for D (6 bases). Germline values: CDR1 KGHSH, CDR2 LQKENI. The CDR3 extends over 18 amino acids. The V and J ends lost 3 bases and 0 bases respectively, with 18 bases between them.

The CDR3 DNA is TGTGCCAGAAGCTTGACATCCTACAATGAGCAGTTCTTC. The encoded protein is CARSLTSYNEQFF. V usage is TRBV5-3 and J usage is TRBJ2-1, with no clear D. TRBV5-3 has ORF status, its function being uncertain. V lost 1 base and J 1 base, leaving 3 bases between the germline ends. This CDR3 region has 13 residues.

V and J are TRBV6-6 and TRBJ2-7; no clear D gene. CDR3 length equals 14 residues. CDR1 and CDR2 from the germline V gene are MNHNY and SVGAGI (reference sequence). The V and J ends lost 2 bases and 0 bases respectively, with 8 bases between them. DNA of the CDR3: TGTGCCAGCAGTTACCAGGCGTTCTCCTACGAGCAGTACTTC. This translates into CASSYQAFSYEQYF.

This clone was recorded only once. J is TRBJ1-5 and V is TRBV28; D might be TRBD1 (6 bases). The V gene lost 3 bases and the J gene lost 2 bases, with 14 bases spanning the gap. The CDR3 sequence is 16 residues long. Per the germline V gene, CDR1 is MDHEN and CDR2 is SYDVKM. Here the CDR3 DNA reads TGTGCCAGCAGTTTGTTGGACAGTTCGGGCAATCAGCCCCAGCATTTT. It yields the protein CASSLLDSSGNQPQHF.

This chain links TRBV6-1 with TRBJ2-7; the D gene could be TRBD1 or TRBD2 (5 bases each). Germline V gene data show CDR1 as MNHNS and CDR2 as SASEGT. V was clipped by 2 bases and J by 2 bases, with 31 bases between them. The CDR3 consists of 21 residues. The CDR3 bases are TGTGCCAGCAGTGAACGAATAAGCCCATCGGGGATGACAGCTCCAACCTACGAGCAGTACTTC. Protein sequence: CASSERISPSGMTAPTYEQYF.

V usage is TRBV11-3 and J usage is TRBJ2-5; TRBD1 or TRBD2 may be the D gene (6 bases each). The germline V gene has CDR1 SGHNT and CDR2 YENEEA. The ends were cut back, 3 bases at V and 1 base at J, with 12 bases in the middle. This CDR3 has 15 amino acids. The CDR3 is CASSLGGQSQETQYF. Written as DNA, the CDR3 is TGTGCCAGCAGCTTGGGAGGACAGTCCCAAGAGACCCAGTACTTC.

J is TRBJ2-1 and V is TRBV30; no firm D call. Germline values: CDR1 GTSNPN, CDR2 SVGIG (reference sequence). The CDR3 length is 11 residues. The V end was cut by 7 bases, the J end by 10 bases, with 14 bases between. CDR3 in amino acids: CASHVVGEQFF. DNA of the CDR3: TGTGCCTCCCATGTAGTGGGGGAGCAGTTCTTC.

J is TRBJ2-7 and V is TRBV29-1, with a weak D call TRBD2 (5 bases). From germline, CDR1 is SQVTM and CDR2 ANQGSEA. This CDR3 spans 12 amino acids. Trimming left V 6 bases short and J 0 bases short, with 9 bases between. The CDR3 bases are TGCAGCGTGCCGGGAAACTCCTACGAGCAGTACTTC. Its translation is CSVPGNSYEQYF.

This chain uses TRBV30 with TRBJ1-5; 9 nucleotides line up with TRBD1. With V trimmed by 3 bases and J by 0 bases, 6 bases remained unmatched. Germline V lookup: CDR1 GTSNPN, CDR2 SVGIG (reference sequence). The CDR3 length is 16 residues. The CDR3 region is CAWRGGTGNSNQPQHF. The CDR3 DNA is TGTGCCTGGAGAGGGGGGACAGGGAATAGCAATCAGCCCCAGCATTTT.

The V call is TRBV28, the J call TRBJ2-5; the D is unclear. TRBJ2-7 matches the DNA end more closely, so the J call is doubtful. CDR3 size: 12 residues. Germline assignment: CDR1 MDHEN and CDR2 SYDVKM. CDR3 region: CASSFADYEQYF. The DNA for the CDR3 is TGTGCCAGCAGTTTTGCCGACTACGAGCAGTACTTC.